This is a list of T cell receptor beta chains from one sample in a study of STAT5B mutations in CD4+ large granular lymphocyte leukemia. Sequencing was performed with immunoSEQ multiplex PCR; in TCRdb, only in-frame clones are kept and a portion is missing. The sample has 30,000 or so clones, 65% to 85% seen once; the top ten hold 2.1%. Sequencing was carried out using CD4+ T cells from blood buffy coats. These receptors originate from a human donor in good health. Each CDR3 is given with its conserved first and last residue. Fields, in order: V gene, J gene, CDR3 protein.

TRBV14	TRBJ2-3	CASSQERRARAGAPTGTDTQYF
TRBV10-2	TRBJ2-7	CASSESYEQYF
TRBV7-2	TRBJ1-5	CASRLSSGQPQHF
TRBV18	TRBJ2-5	CASSLDLQETQYF
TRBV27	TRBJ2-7	CASSLYGQGSGYEQYF
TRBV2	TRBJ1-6	CASTIEDNSPLHF
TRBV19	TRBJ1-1	CASSIPRVHTEAFF
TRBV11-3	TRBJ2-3	CASSLDLGGGRTDTQYF
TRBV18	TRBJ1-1	CASSPQLNTEAFF
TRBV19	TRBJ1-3	CASSLTQGAGNTIYF
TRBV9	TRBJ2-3	CASSSQGVLSDTQYF
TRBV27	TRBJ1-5	CASSLIGGKYSNQPQHF
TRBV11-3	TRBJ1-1	CASSLWSVGNTEAFF
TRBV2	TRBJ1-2	CASRRPTGLNYGYTF
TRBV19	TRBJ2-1	CASSIEPSGRFNEQFF
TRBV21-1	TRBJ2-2	CASSKTSGRVYNTGELFF
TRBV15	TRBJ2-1	CATSRVIGDYNEQFF
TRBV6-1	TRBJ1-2	CASSEVPRRGYGYTF
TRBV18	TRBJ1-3	CASRTSLRNTIYF
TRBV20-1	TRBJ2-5	CSARPEETQYF
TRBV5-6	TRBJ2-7	CAIPRLATSYEQYF
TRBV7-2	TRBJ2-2	CASSRDGTSLRGELFF
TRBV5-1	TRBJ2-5	CASSASGTSGQGTQYF
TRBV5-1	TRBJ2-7	CASSSIPGLGELYEQYF
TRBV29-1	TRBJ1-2	CSVEDRNYGYTF
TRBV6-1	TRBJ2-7	CASNTETGSSYEQYF
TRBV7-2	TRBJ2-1	CASHGGSEQFF
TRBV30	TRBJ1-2	CAWSHLRGNYGYTF
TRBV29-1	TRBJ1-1	CSAAGLMNTEAFF
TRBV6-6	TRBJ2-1	CASSYARGGAYNEQFF
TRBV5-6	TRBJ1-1	CASSWANQEEAFF
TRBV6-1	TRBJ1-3	CASSESLSGNTIYF
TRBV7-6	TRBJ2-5	CASSASGTGETQYF
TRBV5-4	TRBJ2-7	CASSHKGDSYEQYF
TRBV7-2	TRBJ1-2	CASSSSGAGGYVYGYTF
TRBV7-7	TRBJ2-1	CASSSDVRGEQFF
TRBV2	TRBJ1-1	CASSGRQTAIRNTEAFF
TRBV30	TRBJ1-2	CAWSGQGRDGYTF
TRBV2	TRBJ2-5	CASNRRGGFQETQYF
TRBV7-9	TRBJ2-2	CASSPSEGRTGELFF
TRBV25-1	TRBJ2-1	CASRPLGASAPFF
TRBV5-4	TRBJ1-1	CASSTGTERGSGAFF
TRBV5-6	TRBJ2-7	CASSLGGVYEQYF
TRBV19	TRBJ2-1	CATATPGHHNEQFF
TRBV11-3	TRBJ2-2	CASSFGTGNTGELFF
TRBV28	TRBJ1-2	CASSNGGGYGYTF
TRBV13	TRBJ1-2	CASSRDSYGYTF
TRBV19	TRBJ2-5	CASSILGSETQYF